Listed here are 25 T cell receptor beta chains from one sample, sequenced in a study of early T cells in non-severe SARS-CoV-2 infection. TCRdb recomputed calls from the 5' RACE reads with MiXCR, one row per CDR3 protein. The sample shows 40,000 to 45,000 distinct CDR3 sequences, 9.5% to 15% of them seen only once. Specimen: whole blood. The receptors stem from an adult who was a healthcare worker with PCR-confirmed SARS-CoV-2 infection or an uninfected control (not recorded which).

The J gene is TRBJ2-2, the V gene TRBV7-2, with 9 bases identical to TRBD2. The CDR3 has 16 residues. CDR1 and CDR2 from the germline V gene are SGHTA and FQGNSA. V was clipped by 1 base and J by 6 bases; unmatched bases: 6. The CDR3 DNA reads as TGTGCCAGCAGCTTAGACCCTAGCGGGGCAGCCGGGGAGCTGTTTTTT. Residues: CASSLDPSGAAGELFF.

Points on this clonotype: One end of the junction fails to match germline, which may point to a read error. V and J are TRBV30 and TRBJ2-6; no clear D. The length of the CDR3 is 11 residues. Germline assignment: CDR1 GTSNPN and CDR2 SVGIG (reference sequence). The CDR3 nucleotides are TGCGGCTACTCTGGGGCCAACGTCCTGACTTTC. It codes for CGYSGANVLTF.

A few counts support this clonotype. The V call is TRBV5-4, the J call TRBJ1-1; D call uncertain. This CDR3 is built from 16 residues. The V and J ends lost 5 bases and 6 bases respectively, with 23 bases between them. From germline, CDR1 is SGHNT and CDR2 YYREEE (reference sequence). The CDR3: CASSKSAGIEHPEAFF. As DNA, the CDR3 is TGTGCCAGCAGTAAGTCGGCTGGGATCGAACACCCTGAAGCTTTCTTT.

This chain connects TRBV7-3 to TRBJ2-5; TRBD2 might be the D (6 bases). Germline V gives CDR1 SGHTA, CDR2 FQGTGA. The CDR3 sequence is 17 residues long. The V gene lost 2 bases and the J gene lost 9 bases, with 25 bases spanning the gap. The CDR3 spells CASSLEGEAGRRNPQYF. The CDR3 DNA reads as TGTGCCAGCAGCTTAGAAGGGGAGGCAGGGCGAAGAAACCCCCAGTACTTC.

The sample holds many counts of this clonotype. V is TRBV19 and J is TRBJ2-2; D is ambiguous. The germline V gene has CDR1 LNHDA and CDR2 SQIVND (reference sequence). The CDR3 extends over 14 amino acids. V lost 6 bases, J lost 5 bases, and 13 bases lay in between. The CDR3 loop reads CASRTYMGTGELFF. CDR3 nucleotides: TGTGCCAGTAGAACCTATATGGGTACCGGGGAGCTGTTTTTT.

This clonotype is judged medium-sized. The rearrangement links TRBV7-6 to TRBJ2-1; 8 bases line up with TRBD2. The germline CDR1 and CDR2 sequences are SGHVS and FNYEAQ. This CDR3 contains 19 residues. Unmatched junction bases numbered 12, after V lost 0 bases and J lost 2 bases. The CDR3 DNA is TGTGCCAGCAGCTTAGCACTATTGCTTCCGGGACTAGCCTACAATGAGCAGTTCTTC. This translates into CASSLALLLPGLAYNEQFF. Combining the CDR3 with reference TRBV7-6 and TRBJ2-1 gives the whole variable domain GAGVSQSPRYKVTKRGQDVALRCDPISGHVSLYWYRQALGQGPEFLTYFNYEAQQDKSGLPNDRFSAERPEGSISTLTIQRTEQRDSAMYRCASSLALLLPGLAYNEQFFGPGTRLTVL.

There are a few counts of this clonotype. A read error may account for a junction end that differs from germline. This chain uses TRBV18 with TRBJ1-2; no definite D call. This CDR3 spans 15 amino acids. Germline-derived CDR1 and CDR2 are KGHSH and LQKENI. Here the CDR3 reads CTSSPPSGLGYGYTF. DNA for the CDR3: TGTACCAGCTCACCACCGTCCGGCCTGGGATATGGCTACACCTTC.

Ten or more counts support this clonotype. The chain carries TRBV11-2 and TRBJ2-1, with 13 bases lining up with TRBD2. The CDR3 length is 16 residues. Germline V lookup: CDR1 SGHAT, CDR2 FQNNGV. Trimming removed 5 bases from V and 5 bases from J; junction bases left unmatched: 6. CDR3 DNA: TGTGCCAGCAGCGTAAGACTAGCGGGGGGAGACAATGAGCAGTTCTTC. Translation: CASSVRLAGGDNEQFF.

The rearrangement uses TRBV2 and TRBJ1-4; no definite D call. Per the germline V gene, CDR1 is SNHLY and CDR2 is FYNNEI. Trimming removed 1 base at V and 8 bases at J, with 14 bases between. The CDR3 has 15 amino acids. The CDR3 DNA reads TGTGCCAGCAGTGAAGGTGGCAAAAGGCGGGAAAAACTGTTTTTT. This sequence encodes CASSEGGKRREKLFF.

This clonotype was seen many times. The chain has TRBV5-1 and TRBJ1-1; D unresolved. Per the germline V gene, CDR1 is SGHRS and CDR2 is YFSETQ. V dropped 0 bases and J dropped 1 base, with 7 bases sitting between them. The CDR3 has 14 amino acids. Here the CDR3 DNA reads TGCGCCAGCAGCTTGGCCCTGGGGAACACTGAAGCTTTCTTT. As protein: CASSLALGNTEAFF. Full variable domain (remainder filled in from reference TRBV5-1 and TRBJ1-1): KAGVTQTPRYLIKTRGQQVTLSCSPISGHRSVSWYQQTPGQGLQFLFEYFSETQRNKGNFPGRFSGRQFSNSRSEMNVSTLELGDSALYLCASSLALGNTEAFFGQGTRLTVV.

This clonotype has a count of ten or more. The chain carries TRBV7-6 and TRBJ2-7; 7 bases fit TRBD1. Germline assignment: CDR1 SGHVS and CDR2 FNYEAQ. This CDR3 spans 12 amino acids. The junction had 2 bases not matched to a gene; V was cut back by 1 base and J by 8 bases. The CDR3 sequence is CASSLGTGKQYF. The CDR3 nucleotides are TGTGCCAGCAGCTTAGGGACAGGCAAGCAGTACTTC.

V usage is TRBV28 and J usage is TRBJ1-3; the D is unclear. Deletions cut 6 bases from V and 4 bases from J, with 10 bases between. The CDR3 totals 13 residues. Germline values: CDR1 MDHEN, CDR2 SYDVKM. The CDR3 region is CASRRQTGNTIYF. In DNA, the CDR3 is TGTGCCAGCAGAAGACAAACGGGAAACACCATATATTTT.

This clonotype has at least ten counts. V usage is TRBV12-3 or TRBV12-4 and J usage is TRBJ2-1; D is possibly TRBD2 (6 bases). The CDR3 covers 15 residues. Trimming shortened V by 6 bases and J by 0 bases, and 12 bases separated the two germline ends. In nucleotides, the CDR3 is TGTGCCAGCAGCCCTCGGGGGAGCTCCTACAATGAGCAGTTCTTC. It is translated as CASSPRGSSYNEQFF.

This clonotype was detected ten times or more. CDR3 DNA: TGCAGTGCTAGGATGGGGGGACAGACGAACACTGAAGCTTTCTTT. Its translation is CSARMGGQTNTEAFF. This chain connects TRBV20-1 to TRBJ1-1; TRBD1 matches 7 bases. The CDR3 has 15 residues. V was clipped by 3 bases and J by 1 base; unmatched bases: 8. Germline assignment: CDR1 DFQATT and CDR2 SNEGSKA (reference sequence).

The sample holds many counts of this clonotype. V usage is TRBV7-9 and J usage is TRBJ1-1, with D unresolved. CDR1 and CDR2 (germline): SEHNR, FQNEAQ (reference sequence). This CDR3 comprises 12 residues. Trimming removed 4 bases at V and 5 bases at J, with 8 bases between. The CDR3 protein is CASSSTTTEAFF. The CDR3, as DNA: TGTGCCAGCAGCTCCACTACTACTGAAGCTTTCTTT.

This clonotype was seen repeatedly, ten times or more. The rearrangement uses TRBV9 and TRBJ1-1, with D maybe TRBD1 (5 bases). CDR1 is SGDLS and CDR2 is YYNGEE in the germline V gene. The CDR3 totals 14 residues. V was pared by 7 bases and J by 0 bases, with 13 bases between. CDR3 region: CASSQGIMNTEAFF. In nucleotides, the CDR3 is TGTGCCAGCTCTCAGGGTATTATGAACACTGAAGCTTTCTTT. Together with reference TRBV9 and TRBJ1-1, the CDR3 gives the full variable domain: DSGVTQTPKHLITATGQRVTLRCSPRSGDLSVYWYQQSLDQGLQFLIQYYNGEERAKGNILERFSAQQFPDLHSELNLSSLELGDSALYFCASSQGIMNTEAFFGQGTRLTVV.

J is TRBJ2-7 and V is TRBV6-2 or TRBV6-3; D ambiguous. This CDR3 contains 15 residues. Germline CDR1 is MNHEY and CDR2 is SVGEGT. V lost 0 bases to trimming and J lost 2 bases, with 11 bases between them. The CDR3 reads CASSYSRPEPYEQYF. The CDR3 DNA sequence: TGTGCCAGCAGTTACTCACGGCCGGAACCCTACGAGCAGTACTTC.

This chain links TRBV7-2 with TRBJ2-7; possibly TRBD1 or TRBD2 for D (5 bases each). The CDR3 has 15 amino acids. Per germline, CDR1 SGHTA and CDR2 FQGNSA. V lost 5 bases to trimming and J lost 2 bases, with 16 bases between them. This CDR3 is CASSPPRGPPYEQYF. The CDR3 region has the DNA TGTGCCAGCAGCCCCCCCCGGGGCCCACCCTACGAGCAGTACTTC.

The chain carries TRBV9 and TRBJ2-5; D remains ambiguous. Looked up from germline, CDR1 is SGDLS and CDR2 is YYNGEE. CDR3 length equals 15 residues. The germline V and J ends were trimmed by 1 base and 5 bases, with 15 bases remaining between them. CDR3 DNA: TGTGCCAGCAGCGTATCGTCTCAGAGAGATGAGACCCAGTACTTC. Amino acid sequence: CASSVSSQRDETQYF.

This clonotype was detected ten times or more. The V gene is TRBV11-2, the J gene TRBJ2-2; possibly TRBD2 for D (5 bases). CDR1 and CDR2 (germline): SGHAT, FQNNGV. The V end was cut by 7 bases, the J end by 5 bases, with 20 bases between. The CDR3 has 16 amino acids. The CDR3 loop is CASTPTGSGRTGELFF. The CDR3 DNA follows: TGTGCCAGCACCCCTACTGGGAGCGGAAGGACCGGGGAGCTGTTTTTT. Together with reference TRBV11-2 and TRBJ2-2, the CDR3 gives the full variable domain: EAGVAQSPRYKIIEKRQSVAFWCNPISGHATLYWYQQILGQGPKLLIQFQNNGVVDDSQLPKDRFSAERLKGVDSTLKIQPAKLEDSAVYLCASTPTGSGRTGELFFGEGSRLTVL.

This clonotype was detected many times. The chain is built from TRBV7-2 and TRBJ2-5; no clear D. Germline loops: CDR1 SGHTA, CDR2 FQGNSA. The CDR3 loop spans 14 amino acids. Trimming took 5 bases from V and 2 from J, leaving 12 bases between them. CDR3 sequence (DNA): TGTGCCAGCAGCATAGGAGCTCGGCAAGAGACCCAGTACTTC. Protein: CASSIGARQETQYF.

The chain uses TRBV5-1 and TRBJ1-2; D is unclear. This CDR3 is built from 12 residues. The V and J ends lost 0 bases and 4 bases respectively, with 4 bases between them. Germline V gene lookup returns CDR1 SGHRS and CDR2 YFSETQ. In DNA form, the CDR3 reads TGCGCCAGCAGCTTGGGTATCTATGGCTACACCTTC. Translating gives CASSLGIYGYTF.

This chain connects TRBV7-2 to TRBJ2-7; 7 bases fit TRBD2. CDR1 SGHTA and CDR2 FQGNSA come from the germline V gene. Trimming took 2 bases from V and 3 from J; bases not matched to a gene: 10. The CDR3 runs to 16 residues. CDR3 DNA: TGTGCCAGCAGCTTATCATCGGGGGGAAGTTTCTACGAGCAGTACTTC. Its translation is CASSLSSGGSFYEQYF.

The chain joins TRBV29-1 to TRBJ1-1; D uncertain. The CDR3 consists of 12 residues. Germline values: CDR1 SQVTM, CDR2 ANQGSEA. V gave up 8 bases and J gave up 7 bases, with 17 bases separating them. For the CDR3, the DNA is TGCAGCTTGCCCGGGCCCCGCAATGAAGCTTTCTTT. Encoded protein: CSLPGPRNEAFF.

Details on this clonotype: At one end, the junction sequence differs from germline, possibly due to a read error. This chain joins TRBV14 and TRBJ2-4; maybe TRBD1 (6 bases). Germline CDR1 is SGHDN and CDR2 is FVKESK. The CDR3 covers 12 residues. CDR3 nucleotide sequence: TGTGCCAGCAGCGTAACAGGGTACATTCATTACTTC. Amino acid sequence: CASSVTGYIHYF.